The clone carrying this T cell receptor (beta chain) was observed a few times. Its antigen is unknown. Alongside a J-beta primer mix, a sample-barcoded 5' primer served in a second PCR lasting about 6 to 11 cycles. One entry per CDR3 protein results from TCRdb running MiXCR on the 5' RACE reads. The table has 760,000 or so distinct CDR3 sequences, 20% to 25% seen once. This sample is part of a study of blood T cells in healthy people across ages. Study-wide points: Donor CMV status, an unknown factor, possibly confounded changes in expanded clonotypes.

Germline V gives CDR1 SEHNR, CDR2 FQNEAQ (reference sequence). The length of the CDR3 is 15 residues. The trim removed 3 bases at V and 3 bases at J, leaving 7 bases unmatched. This sample also appeared in a second study, on T cells of mothers and their children. That publication notes: Samples came from a few healthy Caucasian mothers and their six children. Related and unrelated pairs show similar shaping of TCR recombination output by thymic selection.

The sequenced sample was blood. This receptor was identified in a boy aged 5 to 17 in good health. The chain joins TRBV7-9 to TRBJ2-5; 7 bases align to TRBD2. CDR3 DNA: TGTGCCAGCAGCTTTCTTAGGCTAGCGGAAGAGACCCAGTACTTC. Its translation is CASSFLRLAEETQYF.